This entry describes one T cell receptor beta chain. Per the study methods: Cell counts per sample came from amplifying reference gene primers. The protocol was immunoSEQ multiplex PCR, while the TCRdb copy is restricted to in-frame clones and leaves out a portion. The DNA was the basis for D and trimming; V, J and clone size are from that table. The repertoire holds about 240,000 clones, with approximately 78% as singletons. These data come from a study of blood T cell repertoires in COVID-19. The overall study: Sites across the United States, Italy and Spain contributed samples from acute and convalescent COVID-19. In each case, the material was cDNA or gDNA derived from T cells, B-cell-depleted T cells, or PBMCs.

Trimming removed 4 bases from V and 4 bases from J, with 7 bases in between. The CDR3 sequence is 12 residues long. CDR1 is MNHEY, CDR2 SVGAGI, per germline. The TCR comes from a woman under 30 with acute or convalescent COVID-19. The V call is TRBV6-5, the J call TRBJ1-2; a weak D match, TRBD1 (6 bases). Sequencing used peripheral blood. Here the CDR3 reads CASSSDSYGYTF. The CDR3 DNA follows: TGTGCCAGCAGTTCGGACAGCTATGGCTACACCTTC.